This T cell receptor (beta chain) came from a study of cytomegalovirus exposure and HLA in healthy donors (TCRdb year 2017). For the study in its entirety: An earlier analysis of around 600 of the donors reported approximately 290 Gb of sequence data and about 100 million unique TCR beta sequences from about 180 million T cells. An early release that covered more than 550 HLA-typed donors contained around 330 gigabases of sequencing data and approximately 85 million unique TCR sequences. In the later analysis, no new phenotypic data were used to find candidate immune exposures; instead, reliance was placed on TCR beta sequences and their occurrence across donors. To predict cytomegalovirus infection status, the study combined high-throughput TCR immunosequencing, statistical association of individual TCRs with disease status, and machine learning. All discovery cohort repertoires had been generated on a single sequencing platform. A later genetic analysis used genome-wide SNP genotypes for about 55% of the 666 donors, treating that subset as a discovery cohort. Four to six DR-DQ haplotypes were handled as single units for association and clustering, since linkage in the cohort was strong. HLA typing covered class I and class II loci at four-digit resolution. The study aimed to test whether cataloging public T cell receptors could reveal signatures of past pathogen exposure. Of the roughly 400 genotyped donors, approximately 83% fell in the genetic ancestry cluster associated with self-reported Caucasian donors. Typing coverage varied by locus: 629-630 donors for A, B, C, DRB1 and DQB1; about 520 for DQA1; nearly 610 for DPA1; more than 450 for DPB1. A later analysis re-examined previously published TCR beta repertoires from just over 650 donors and added high-resolution HLA genotyping to investigate patterns of TCR occurrence. Among about 370 genotyped donors of the cohort, an average of roughly 230,000 unique TCR beta nucleotide sequences was sequenced per donor, of which roughly 17% were non-productive. The study profiled the T cell repertoires of more than 500 subjects by immunosequencing and related them to cytomegalovirus serostatus. Donor age, sex, ethnicity and CMV serostatus were compiled alongside the repertoire data. An earlier analysis of around 580 of the donors used high-throughput TCR beta sequencing to judge whether each TCR beta V gene segment behaved as functional or pseudogenic. Along with the approximately 700-subject first cohort, a separate validation cohort of about 110 different subjects was used.

On this clone: Which antigen it targets is not known. Base qualities were left out, and no much larger clone turns up one base away.

From V the trimming removes 7 bases and from J it removes 4 bases, while the gene matches leave 8 bases of the junction unaccounted for. Inclusive of the bounding cysteine and phenylalanine, the CDR3 is 15 residues long. Here the CDR3 DNA is all that survives: 45 bases in frame from base 1. Based on the germline V gene (reference sequence), the CDR1 and CDR2 sequences are LNHDA and SQIVND. What the authors observed across the whole study: Compared with equally common non-associated chains, HLA-associated TCR beta chains in a later analysis were more clonally expanded and had lower generation probabilities. In vitro tests confirmed that a few of the cytomegalovirus-associated TCR beta chains recognize cytomegalovirus antigens. The authors suggested that the approach could potentially be generalized to other disease states and immunological phenotypes. In a later genetic analysis, a missense DCLRE1C variant was associated with V-gene and J-gene trimming of TCR beta chains, and the association was replicated in an independent cohort. Approximately 16 rarely observed V segments, including chromosome 9 orphons, were excluded from the earlier analysis of approximately 600 of the donors because counts were too low. In a later analysis, TCR association rates were found to vary across HLA loci, with the most associated TCRs seen for DRB1 alleles and the fewest for HLA-C alleles. The classifier was reported to diagnose cytomegalovirus status with high specificity and sensitivity in both the original and validation cohorts. In the study, about 150 TCR beta chains were listed as associated with cytomegalovirus. In a later analysis, several top co-occurrence clusters were reported to appear linked to parvovirus B19, influenza, CMV and Epstein-Barr virus. In a later analysis, most CMV-associated TCR beta chains were found to appear HLA-restricted, with HLA associations seemingly driven largely by CMV exposure. Some IMGT-functional V segments, including TRBV6-2 and TRBV6-3, could not be told apart with the 87-base-pair reads, so those segments were excluded. In a later analysis, over 15,000 TCR beta sequences were associated with specific HLA alleles at a false discovery rate of 0.05. The cohort was sequenced for TCR beta chains only, and without alpha or paired-chain data the features that could be detected were limited. Broadly in line with IMGT annotations, most TCR beta V segments showed up in productive rearrangements about 90% or about 30% of the time in an earlier analysis of roughly 590 of the donors. Correlated functional status among segregating V segments might reflect linkage disequilibrium, but an unknown experimental factor could not be ruled out. Strong co-occurrence of HLA alleles, especially DR and DQ, made assigning TCR associations to individual alleles difficult. A cluster of highly shared sequence variants was judged likely to be a technical artifact of the sequencing pipeline. Across donors, most TCR sequences were observed very rarely, whereas some public TCRs were present in many individuals. A further reported finding was that TCR beta sequences accurately predicted the HLA-A and HLA-B alleles for most subjects in the first cohort. A later genetic analysis reported fewer N-insertions in productive TCRs among donors in an Asian-associated ancestry cluster than the approximately 700-donor mean. HLA typing was unavailable for some donors at each locus, so association tests used only the typed subset. CMV serostatus was the only immune exposure information available for the cohort. Sequencing depth was assumed to be roughly uniform across donors in the presence/absence analyses, though that assumption may not hold.

The library was produced with the immunoSEQ multiplex PCR assay. For the multiplex PCR, a mixture combining 60 forward primers for TCR Vbeta segments and 13 reverse primers for TCR Jbeta segments was used. The CDR3 region of rearranged TCR beta genes was amplified from genomic DNA by a multiplex PCR assay. The amplified TCR beta libraries were sequenced on the Illumina HiSeq System as 87-base-pair reads. Per the authors' processing: A later analysis counted about 80 million unique TCR beta chains across the 690 or so repertoires, and approximately 11 million of these chains were shared by at least two donors. To remove PCR and sequencing errors, raw reads were error-corrected and collapsed into unique sequences using a nearest-neighbor algorithm that merged closely related sequences. Alignment of CDR3 sequences to IMGT reference sequences was used to assign V, D and J gene segments. For a sequence to be retained, at least a six-nucleotide match to both a V gene segment and a J gene segment was required. Rearrangements were called productive when the CDR3 lacked stop codons and stayed in frame with V and J; all others were non-productive. Following IMGT convention, CDR3 was defined as the stretch from the second conserved V-encoded cysteine up to the conserved J-encoded phenylalanine. Sequences without an unambiguous match to a single V gene segment were excluded from the earlier analysis of 500 to 700 of the donors. An earlier analysis of about 600 of the donors called V segments functional above 56.7% productive rearrangements and segregating when the between-donor standard deviation exceeded 5%. A statistical classification framework was built to diagnose cytomegalovirus status from the catalog of TCR beta chain sequences. In a later analysis, TCR nucleotide sequences were compared against IMGT/GENE-DB human TR gene sequences so that V and J genes could be assigned. In a later analysis, CDR3 sequences and most-parsimonious VDJ recombination scenarios were assigned using the TCRdist pipeline. In a later analysis, every TCR beta chain was defined by the combination of its CDR3 amino acid sequence and its V-gene family, and reads without a unique V-gene family were dropped. A later analysis removed 592 highly shared, low-generation-probability nucleotide sequences to deal with suspected cross-contamination and a sequencing artifact. In a later analysis, a clonal expansion index for each public chain was calculated from normalized within-repertoire ranks of inferred template counts. Generation probabilities in a later analysis came from a VDJ recombination model fitted to out-of-frame rearrangements, and those results were checked against IGoR. In a later analysis, TCR-TCR, TCR-HLA and TCR-CMV co-occurrence was scored with hypergeometric tests, and a repertoire-size bias correction was applied to TCR pairs. To estimate false discovery rates, a later analysis permuted the HLA or CMV assignments 20 times. In a later analysis, co-occurring TCRs were grouped with DBSCAN, and TCRdist sequence similarity was added when clustering was performed within HLA-allele-positive subsets. Repertoires with fewer than 30,000 or more than 120,000 public chains were left out of co-occurrence clustering, as were four to six repertoires with anomalous nucleotide sharing. TCRdb carries this immuneACCESS record with in-frame sequences only. Its versions omit some clonotypes, under half of them owing to an unresolved V gene in the studies checked, with the rest unexplained. The D gene and trimming were derived from the DNA, and the V and J assignments and clone size from that table. Present in this sample are more than 200,000 clones, approximately 79% of which were seen just once. The top ten constitute under 0.25% of the sample.

The cohort comprised 710 or so healthy bone marrow donors. At the time of sampling, every cohort member was nominally healthy, though immune exposures that went unrecorded were likely present. The donor tested CMV seronegative and was one of the 352 seronegative cohort members. A peripheral blood sample was collected from each donor, and TCR beta sequencing was performed on peripheral blood mononuclear cells. Genomic DNA extraction from the blood cell samples was performed with the Qiagen DNeasy Blood Extraction Kit. The chain is encoded by TRBV19 joined to TRBJ1-5, with 9 bases in between that match TRBD1. The clonotype was recovered from a girl aged 2 to 9 in good health and CMV-seronegative. The specimen was PBMCs. The CDR3 region: CASKRAGQGNQPQHF. The DNA reads TGTGCCAGTAAAAGGGCGGGACAGGGAAATCAGCCCCAGCATTTT.